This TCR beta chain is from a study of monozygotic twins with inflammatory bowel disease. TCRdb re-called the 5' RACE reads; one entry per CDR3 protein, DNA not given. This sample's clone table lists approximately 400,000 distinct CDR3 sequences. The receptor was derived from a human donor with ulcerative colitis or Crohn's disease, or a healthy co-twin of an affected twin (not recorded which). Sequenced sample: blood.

The CDR3 here is CASSLDLGGDSTMNTEAFF. The chain recombines TRBV5-1 with TRBJ1-1; TCRdb picks TRBD1, but there is no DNA to check that call. CDR1 and CDR2 from the germline V gene are SGHRS and YFSETQ. The CDR3 totals 19 residues.